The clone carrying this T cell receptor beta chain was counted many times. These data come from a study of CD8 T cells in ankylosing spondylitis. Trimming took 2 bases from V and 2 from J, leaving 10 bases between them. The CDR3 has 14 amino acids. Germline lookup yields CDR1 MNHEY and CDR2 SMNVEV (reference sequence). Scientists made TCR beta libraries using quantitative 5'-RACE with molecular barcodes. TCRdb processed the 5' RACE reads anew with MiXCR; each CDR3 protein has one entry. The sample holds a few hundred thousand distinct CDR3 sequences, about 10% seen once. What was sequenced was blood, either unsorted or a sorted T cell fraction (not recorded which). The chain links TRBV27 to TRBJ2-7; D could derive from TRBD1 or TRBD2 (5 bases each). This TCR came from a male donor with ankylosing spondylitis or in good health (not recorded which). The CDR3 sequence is CASSLEGTAYEQYF. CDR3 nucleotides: TGTGCCAGCAGTTTAGAAGGGACCGCCTACGAGCAGTACTTC.